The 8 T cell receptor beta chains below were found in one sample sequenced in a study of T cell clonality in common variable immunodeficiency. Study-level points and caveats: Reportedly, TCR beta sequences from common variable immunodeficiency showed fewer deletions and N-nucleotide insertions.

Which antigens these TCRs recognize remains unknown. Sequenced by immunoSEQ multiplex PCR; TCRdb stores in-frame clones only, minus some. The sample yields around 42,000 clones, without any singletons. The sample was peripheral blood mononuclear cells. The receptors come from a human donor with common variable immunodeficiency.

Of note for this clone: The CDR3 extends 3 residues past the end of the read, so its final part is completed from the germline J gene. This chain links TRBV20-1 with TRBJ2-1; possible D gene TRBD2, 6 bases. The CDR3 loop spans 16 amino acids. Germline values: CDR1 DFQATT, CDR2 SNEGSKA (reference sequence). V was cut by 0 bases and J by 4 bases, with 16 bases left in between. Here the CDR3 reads CSARDSGRGAYNEQFF. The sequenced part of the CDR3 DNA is TGCAGTGCTAGAGATTCTGGGCGGGGCGCATACAATGAG.

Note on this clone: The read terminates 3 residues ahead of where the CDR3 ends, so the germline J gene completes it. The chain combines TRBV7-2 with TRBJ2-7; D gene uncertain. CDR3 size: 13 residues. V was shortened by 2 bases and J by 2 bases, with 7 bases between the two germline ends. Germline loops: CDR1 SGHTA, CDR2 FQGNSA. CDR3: CASSLNPTYEQYF. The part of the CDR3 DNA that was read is TGTGCCAGCAGCTTAAATCCCACCTACGAG.

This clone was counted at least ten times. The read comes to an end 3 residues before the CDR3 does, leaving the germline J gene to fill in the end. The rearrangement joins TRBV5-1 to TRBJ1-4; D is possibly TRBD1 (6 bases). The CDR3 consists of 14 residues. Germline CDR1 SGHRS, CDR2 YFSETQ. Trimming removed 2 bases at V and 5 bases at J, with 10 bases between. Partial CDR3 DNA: TGCGCCAGCAGCTTAAACGGACAGAATGAAAAA. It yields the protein CASSLNGQNEK. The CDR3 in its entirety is CASSLNGQNEKLFF.

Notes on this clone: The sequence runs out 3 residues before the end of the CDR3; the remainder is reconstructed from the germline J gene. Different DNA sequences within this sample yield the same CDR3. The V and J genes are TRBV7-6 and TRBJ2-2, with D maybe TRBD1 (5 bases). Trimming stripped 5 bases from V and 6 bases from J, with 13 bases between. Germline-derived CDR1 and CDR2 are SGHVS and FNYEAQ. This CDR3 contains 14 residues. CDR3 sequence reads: CASSREDMAGELFF. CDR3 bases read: TGTGCCAGCAGCCGAGAGGACATGGCCGGGGAG. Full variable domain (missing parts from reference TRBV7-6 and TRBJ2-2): GAGVSQSPRYKVTKRGQDVALRCDPISGHVSLYWYRQALGQGPEFLTYFNYEAQQDKSGLPNDRFSAERPEGSISTLTIQRTEQRDSAMYRCASSREDMAGELFFGEGSRLTVL.

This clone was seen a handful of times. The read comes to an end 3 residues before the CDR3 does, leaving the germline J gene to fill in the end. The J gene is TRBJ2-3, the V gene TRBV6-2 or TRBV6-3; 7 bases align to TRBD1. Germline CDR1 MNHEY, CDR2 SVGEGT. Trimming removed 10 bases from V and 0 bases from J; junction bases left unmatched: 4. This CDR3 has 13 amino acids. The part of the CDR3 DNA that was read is TGTGCCACCCGACAGGGAAGCACAGATACG. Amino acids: CATRQGSTDT. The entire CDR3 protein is CATRQGSTDTQYF.

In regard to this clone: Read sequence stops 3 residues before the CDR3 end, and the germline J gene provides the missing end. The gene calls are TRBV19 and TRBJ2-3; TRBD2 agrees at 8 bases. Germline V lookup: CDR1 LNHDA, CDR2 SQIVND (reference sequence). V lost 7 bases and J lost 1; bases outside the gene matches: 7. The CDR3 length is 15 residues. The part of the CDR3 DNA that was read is TGTGCCAGTACCCGGGGGGGTGAAGGCACAGATACG. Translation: CASTRGGEGTDT. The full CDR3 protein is CASTRGGEGTDTQYF.

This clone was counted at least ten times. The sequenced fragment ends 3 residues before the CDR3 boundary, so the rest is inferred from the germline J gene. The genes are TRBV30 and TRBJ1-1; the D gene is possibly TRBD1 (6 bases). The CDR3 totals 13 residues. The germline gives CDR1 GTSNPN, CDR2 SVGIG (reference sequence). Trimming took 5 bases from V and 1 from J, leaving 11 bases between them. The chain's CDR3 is CAWGGRSNTEAFF. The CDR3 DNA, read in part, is TGTGCCTGGGGGGGCAGGTCGAACACTGAA.

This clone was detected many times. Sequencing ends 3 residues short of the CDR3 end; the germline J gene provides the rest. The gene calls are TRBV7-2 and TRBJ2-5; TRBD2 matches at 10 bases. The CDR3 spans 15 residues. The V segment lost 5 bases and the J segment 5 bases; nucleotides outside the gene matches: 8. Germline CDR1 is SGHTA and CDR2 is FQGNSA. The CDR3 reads CASSTSGGGLETQYF. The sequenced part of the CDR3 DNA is TGTGCCAGCAGCACCAGCGGGGGGGGGTTGGAGACC.